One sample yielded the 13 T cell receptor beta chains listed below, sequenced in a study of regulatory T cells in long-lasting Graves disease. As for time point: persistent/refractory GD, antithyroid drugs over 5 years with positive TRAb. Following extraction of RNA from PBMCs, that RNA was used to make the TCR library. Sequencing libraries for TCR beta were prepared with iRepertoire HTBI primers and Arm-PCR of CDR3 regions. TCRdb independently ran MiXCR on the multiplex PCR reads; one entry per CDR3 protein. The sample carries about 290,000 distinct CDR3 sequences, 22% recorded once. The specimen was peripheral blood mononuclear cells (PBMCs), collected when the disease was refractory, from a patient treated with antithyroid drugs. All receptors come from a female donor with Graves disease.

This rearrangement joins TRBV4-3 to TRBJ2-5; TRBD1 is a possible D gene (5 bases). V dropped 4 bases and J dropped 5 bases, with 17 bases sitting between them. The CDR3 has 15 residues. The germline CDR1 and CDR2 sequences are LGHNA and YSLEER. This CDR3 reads CASSLTDGAGETQYF. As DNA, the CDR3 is TGCGCCAGCAGCCTAACTGATGGGGCAGGGGAGACCCAGTACTTC.

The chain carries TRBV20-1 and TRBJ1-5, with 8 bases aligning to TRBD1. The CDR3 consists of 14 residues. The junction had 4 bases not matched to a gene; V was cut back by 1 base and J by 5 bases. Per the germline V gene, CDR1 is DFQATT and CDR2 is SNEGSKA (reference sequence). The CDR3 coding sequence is TGCAGTGCTAGAGGCAGGGGGCTAGATCAGCCCCAGCATTTT. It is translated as CSARGRGLDQPQHF.

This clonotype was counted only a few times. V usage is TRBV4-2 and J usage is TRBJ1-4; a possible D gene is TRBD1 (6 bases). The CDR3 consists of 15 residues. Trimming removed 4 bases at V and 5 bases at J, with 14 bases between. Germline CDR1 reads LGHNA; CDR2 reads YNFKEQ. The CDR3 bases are TGTGCCAGCAGCCCCACAGGGCGTTCGAATGAAAAACTGTTTTTT. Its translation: CASSPTGRSNEKLFF.

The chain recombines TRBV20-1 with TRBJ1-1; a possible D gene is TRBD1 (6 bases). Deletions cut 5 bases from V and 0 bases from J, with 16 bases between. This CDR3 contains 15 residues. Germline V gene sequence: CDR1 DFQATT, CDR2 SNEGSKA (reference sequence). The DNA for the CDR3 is TGCAGTGCTTTACGACCGGGACACTTGAACACTGAAGCTTTCTTT. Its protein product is CSALRPGHLNTEAFF.

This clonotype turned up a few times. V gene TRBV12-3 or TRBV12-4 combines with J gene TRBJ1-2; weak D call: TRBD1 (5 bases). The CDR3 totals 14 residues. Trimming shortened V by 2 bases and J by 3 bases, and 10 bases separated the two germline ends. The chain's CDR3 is CASSLTGRDYGYTF. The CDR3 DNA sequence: TGTGCCAGCAGTTTAACGGGCAGGGACTATGGCTACACCTTC.

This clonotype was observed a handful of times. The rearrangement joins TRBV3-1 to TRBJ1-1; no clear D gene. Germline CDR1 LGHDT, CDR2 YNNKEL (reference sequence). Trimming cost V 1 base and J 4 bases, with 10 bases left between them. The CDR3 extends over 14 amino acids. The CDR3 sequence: CASSQGPIGTEAFF. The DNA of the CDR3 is TGTGCCAGCAGCCAAGGTCCAATTGGCACTGAAGCTTTCTTT.

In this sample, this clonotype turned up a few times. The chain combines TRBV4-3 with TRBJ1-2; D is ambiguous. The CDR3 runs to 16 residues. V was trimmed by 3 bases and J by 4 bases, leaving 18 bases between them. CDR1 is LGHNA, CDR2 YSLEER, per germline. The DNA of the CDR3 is TGCGCCAGCAGCCAGACCCCTGGTACGGTCGGCTATGGCTACACCTTC. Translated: CASSQTPGTVGYGYTF.

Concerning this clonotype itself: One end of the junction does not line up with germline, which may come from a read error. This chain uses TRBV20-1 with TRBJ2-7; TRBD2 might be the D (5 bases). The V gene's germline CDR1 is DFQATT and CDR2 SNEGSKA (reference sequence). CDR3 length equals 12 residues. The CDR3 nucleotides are TGCAGTGCTTCGGACTCGTCCTACGAGCAGTGCTTC. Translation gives CSASDSSYEQCF.

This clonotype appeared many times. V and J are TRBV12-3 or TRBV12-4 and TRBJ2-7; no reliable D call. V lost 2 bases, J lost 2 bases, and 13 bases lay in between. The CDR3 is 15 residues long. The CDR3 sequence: CASSLRWPGPYEQYF. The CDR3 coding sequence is TGTGCCAGCAGTTTAAGGTGGCCAGGCCCCTACGAGCAGTACTTC.

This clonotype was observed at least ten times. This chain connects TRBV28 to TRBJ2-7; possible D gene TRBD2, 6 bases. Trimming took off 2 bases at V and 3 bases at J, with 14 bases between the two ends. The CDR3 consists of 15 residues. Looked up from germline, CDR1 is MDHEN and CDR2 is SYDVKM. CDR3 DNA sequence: TGTGCCAGCAGTTTAGTAGGGACTGGGGTCTACGAGCAGTACTTC. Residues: CASSLVGTGVYEQYF.

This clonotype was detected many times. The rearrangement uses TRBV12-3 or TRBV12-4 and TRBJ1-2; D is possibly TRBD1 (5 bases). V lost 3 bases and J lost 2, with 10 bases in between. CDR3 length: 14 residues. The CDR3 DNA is TGTGCCAGCAGTTTGAGGACACTGAACTATGGCTACACCTTC. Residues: CASSLRTLNYGYTF.

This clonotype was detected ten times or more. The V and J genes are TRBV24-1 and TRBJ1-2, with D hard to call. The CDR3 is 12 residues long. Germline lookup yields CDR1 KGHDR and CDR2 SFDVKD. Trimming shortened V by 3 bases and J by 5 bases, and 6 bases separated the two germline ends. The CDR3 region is CATSDGGYGYTF. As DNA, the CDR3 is TGTGCCACCAGTGATGGAGGTTATGGCTACACCTTC.

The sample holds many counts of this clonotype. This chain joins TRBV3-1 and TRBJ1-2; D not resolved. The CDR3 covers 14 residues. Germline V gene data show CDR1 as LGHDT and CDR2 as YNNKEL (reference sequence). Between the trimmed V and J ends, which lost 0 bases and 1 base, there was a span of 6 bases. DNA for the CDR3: TGTGCCAGCAGCCAAGAACCGTATAACTATGGCTACACCTTC. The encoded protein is CASSQEPYNYGYTF.